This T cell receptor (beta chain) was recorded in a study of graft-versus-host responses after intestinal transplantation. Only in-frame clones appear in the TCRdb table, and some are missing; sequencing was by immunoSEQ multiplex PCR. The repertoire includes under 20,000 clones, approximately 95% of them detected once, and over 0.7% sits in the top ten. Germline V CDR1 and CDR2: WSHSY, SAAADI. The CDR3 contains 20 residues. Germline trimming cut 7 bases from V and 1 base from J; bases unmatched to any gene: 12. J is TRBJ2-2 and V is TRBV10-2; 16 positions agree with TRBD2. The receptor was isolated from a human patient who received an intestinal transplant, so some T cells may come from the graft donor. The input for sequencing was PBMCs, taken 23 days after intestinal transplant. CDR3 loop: CASTDGTSGRAKKNTGELFF. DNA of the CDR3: TGCGCCAGCACCGACGGGACTAGCGGGAGGGCTAAAAAGAACACCGGGGAGCTGTTTTTT.